This record covers a single T cell receptor beta chain. Its specificity is unknown. This record comes from a study of regulatory dendritic cells for organ transplantation. Study findings and constraints: Memory CD8+ clonal expansion seemed more limited with regulatory than mature dendritic cells.

Profiling relied on immunoSEQ multiplex PCR, and the TCRdb table lists in-frame clones only, not all of them. The sample shows about 20,000 clones, about 70% of them seen only once. The ends were cut back, 2 bases at V and 1 base at J, with 5 bases in the middle. This CDR3 region has 13 residues. CDR1 is SGHAT and CDR2 is FQNNGV in the germline V gene. CD4+ or CD8+ T cells were sorted as naive CD45RA+ or memory CD45RO+. This receptor was obtained from a human donor in good health. The sample comprised memory CD4+ T cells from blood. Subset indicated: CD45RO+ memory T cells. V gene TRBV11-2 combines with J gene TRBJ1-1; D is uncertain. CDR3 sequence reads: CASSLTGNTEAFF. For the CDR3, the DNA is TGTGCCAGCAGCTTAACGGGGAACACTGAAGCTTTCTTT.